The 26 T cell receptor beta chains below come from one sample, sequenced in a study of blood T cell repertoires in COVID-19. Clones were read by immunoSEQ multiplex PCR, and TCRdb kept only the in-frame ones, dropping some. Counted here are about 39,000 clones, 75% to 90% occurring once; the ten biggest clones make up about 4%. The specimen sequenced was peripheral blood. The receptors were gathered from a man in his 60s with acute or convalescent COVID-19.

The CDR3 here is CASSQGSGAIQETQYF. CDR3 nucleotides: TGCGCCAGCAGCCAAGGGAGCGGGGCGATACAAGAGACCCAGTACTTC. The chain uses TRBV4-1 and TRBJ2-5; 7 bases align to TRBD2. Germline CDR1 reads MGHRA; CDR2 reads YSYEKL. The CDR3 extends over 16 amino acids. V gave up 1 base and J gave up 2 bases; unmatched junction bases: 7.

This clone was detected once. The V gene is TRBV18, the J gene TRBJ2-5, with 8 bases lining up with TRBD1. Per the germline V gene, CDR1 is KGHSH and CDR2 is LQKENI. V dropped 1 base and J dropped 2; count of bases not matched to a gene: 0. The CDR3 consists of 14 residues. CDR3 in DNA: TGTGCCAGCTCACCACGGACAGGGCAAGAGACCCAGTACTTC. Translating gives CASSPRTGQETQYF. Drawing the rest from reference TRBV18 and TRBJ2-5, the complete variable domain is NAGVMQNPRHLVRRRGQEARLRCSPMKGHSHVYWYRQLPEEGLKFMVYLQKENIIDESGMPKERFSAEFPKEGPSILRIQQVVRGDSAAYFCASSPRTGQETQYFGPGTRLLVL.

This chain connects TRBV9 to TRBJ2-7; possibly TRBD2 for D (5 bases). V was shortened by 2 bases and J by 4 bases, with 13 bases between the two germline ends. Germline CDR1 reads SGDLS; CDR2 reads YYNGEE. This CDR3 has 14 residues. DNA of the CDR3: TGTGCCAGCAGCGTCCGGACTTGGAATTACGAGCAGTACTTC. It yields the protein CASSVRTWNYEQYF.

The genes are TRBV27 and TRBJ1-5; maybe TRBD1 (5 bases). The CDR3 totals 14 residues. V was shortened by 9 bases and J by 0 bases, with 12 bases between the two germline ends. Germline V gene data show CDR1 as MNHEY and CDR2 as SMNVEV (reference sequence). The CDR3 sequence: CASRGHYSNQPQHF. The CDR3 DNA reads as TGTGCCAGTCGTGGACACTATAGCAATCAGCCCCAGCATTTT.

The chain carries TRBV30 and TRBJ1-2; 8 bases match TRBD1. The CDR3 has 14 residues. Germline V CDR1 and CDR2: GTSNPN, SVGIG (reference sequence). The ends lost 1 base at V and 5 bases at J; junction bases unmatched: 6. The CDR3 DNA reads as TGTGCCTGGAGTGCCCAGGGGGCCGGGTATGGCTACACCTTC. This codes for CAWSAQGAGYGYTF.

The chain links TRBV11-2 to TRBJ2-7; D is perhaps TRBD2 (6 bases). The CDR3 is made up of 14 amino acids. The germline CDR1 and CDR2 sequences are SGHAT and FQNNGV. V lost 5 bases, J lost 2 bases, and 13 bases lay in between. This chain's CDR3 is CASSPRGNPYEQYF. CDR3 bases: TGTGCCAGCAGCCCGCGCGGGAACCCCTACGAGCAGTACTTC.

The rearrangement links TRBV24-1 to TRBJ2-5, with 9 bases fitting TRBD1. Germline assignment: CDR1 KGHDR and CDR2 SFDVKD. The junction had 6 bases not matched to a gene; V was cut back by 6 bases and J by 5 bases. CDR3 length: 14 residues. CDR3 in amino acids: CATSQSDRGETQYF. Written as DNA, the CDR3 is TGTGCCACCAGTCAATCGGACAGGGGCGAGACCCAGTACTTC.

This sequence joins TRBV12-3 or TRBV12-4 and TRBJ2-3; no definite D call. V was trimmed by 5 bases and J by 3 bases, leaving 3 bases between them. This CDR3 comprises 11 residues. For the CDR3, the DNA is TGTGCCAGCAGTCGGACAGATACGCAGTATTTT. This translates into CASSRTDTQYF.

The sample holds one count of this clone. The chain joins TRBV19 to TRBJ1-5; D is possibly TRBD1 (6 bases). CDR3 length: 14 amino acids. Per germline, CDR1 LNHDA and CDR2 SQIVND (reference sequence). The germline V and J ends were trimmed by 4 bases and 2 bases, with 9 bases remaining between them. CDR3 nucleotide sequence: TGTGCCAGTAGTACCCGACAGGGCAATCAGCCCCAGCATTTT. Translating it yields CASSTRQGNQPQHF.

The chain has TRBV11-2 and TRBJ2-7, with 7 positions matching TRBD2. V shed 3 bases and J 3 bases; nucleotides not matched to a gene: 8. Looked up from germline, CDR1 is SGHAT and CDR2 is FQNNGV. This CDR3 contains 15 residues. CDR3 nucleotide sequence: TGTGCCAGCAGCTTGGGGCTAGCGGAGGGCTACGAGCAGTACTTC. Translated: CASSLGLAEGYEQYF.

The rearrangement uses TRBV2 and TRBJ1-6; TRBD1 agrees at 7 bases. The CDR3 is 16 residues long. Germline V gene sequence: CDR1 SNHLY, CDR2 FYNNEI. After removal of 6 bases from V and 7 bases from J, the junction contained 12 bases not matched to a gene. CDR3 sequence: CASSLDRELFNSPLHF. In nucleotides, the CDR3 is TGTGCCAGCAGCCTCGACAGGGAACTTTTCAATTCACCCCTCCACTTT.

J is TRBJ1-5 and V is TRBV19; 7 bases match TRBD1. V dropped 5 bases and J dropped 2; count of bases not matched to a gene: 3. The length of the CDR3 is 14 residues. Germline CDR1 reads LNHDA; CDR2 reads SQIVND (reference sequence). CDR3 in amino acids: CASSPTGGNQPQHF. For the CDR3, the DNA is TGTGCCAGTAGTCCTACAGGGGGCAATCAGCCCCAGCATTTT.

This clone is a singleton in its sample. The CDR3 loop is CASSRSLAGDEQFF. As DNA, the CDR3 is TGTGCCAGCAGCAGAAGCCTAGCGGGGGATGAGCAGTTCTTC. The gene calls are TRBV7-9 and TRBJ2-1; 10 nucleotides align to TRBD2. CDR3 length: 14 amino acids. Germline loops: CDR1 SEHNR, CDR2 FQNEAQ (reference sequence). The V gene end was trimmed by 5 bases and the J gene end by 8 bases; junction bases not matched to a gene: 6. The full variable domain, its missing parts supplied by reference TRBV7-9 and TRBJ2-1, is DTGVSQNPRHKITKRGQNVTFRCDPISEHNRLYWYRQTLGQGPEFLTYFQNEAQLEKSRLLSDRFSAERPKGSFSTLEIQRTEQGDSAMYLCASSRSLAGDEQFFGPGTRLTVL.

The CDR3 region has the DNA TGTGCCAGCAGCGGGCCCGGGCTAGCGGGAGGGTATGGGGAGACCCAGTACTTC. This translates into CASSGPGLAGGYGETQYF. The chain is built from TRBV28 and TRBJ2-5, with 12 bases identical to TRBD2. The length of the CDR3 is 18 residues. V gave up 6 bases and J gave up 5 bases; unmatched junction bases: 16. Per the germline V gene, CDR1 is MDHEN and CDR2 is SYDVKM.

The V call is TRBV18, the J call TRBJ2-3; 7 nucleotides agree with TRBD2. Germline values: CDR1 KGHSH, CDR2 LQKENI. J gave up 0 bases and V 3 bases, and 9 bases lay outside the gene matches. The CDR3 has 17 residues. The CDR3 DNA reads as TGTGCCAGCTCACCTACATACGGGACTATTAGCACAGATACGCAGTATTTT. Protein: CASSPTYGTISTDTQYF. Combining the CDR3 with reference TRBV18 and TRBJ2-3 gives the whole variable domain NAGVMQNPRHLVRRRGQEARLRCSPMKGHSHVYWYRQLPEEGLKFMVYLQKENIIDESGMPKERFSAEFPKEGPSILRIQQVVRGDSAAYFCASSPTYGTISTDTQYFGPGTRLTVL.

The CDR3 coding sequence is TGTGCCAGCTCTAAAACTAGACCCGGGGGAGGCACTGAAGCTTTCTTT. Translation: CASSKTRPGGGTEAFF. The J gene is TRBJ1-1, the V gene TRBV18; tentative D call: TRBD1 (5 bases). Germline V gives CDR1 KGHSH, CDR2 LQKENI. V was cut by 6 bases and J by 4 bases, with 21 bases left in between. The CDR3 loop spans 16 amino acids.

V gene TRBV4-3 combines with J gene TRBJ1-4; the D gene is possibly TRBD1 (6 bases). The CDR3 runs to 14 residues. Germline V gene sequence: CDR1 LGHNA, CDR2 YSLEER. Trimming pared 6 bases from V and 5 bases from J, leaving 13 bases between. As DNA, the CDR3 is TGCGCCAGCAGTCACGGGACATTCAATGAAAAACTGTTTTTT. This gives the protein CASSHGTFNEKLFF.

The J gene is TRBJ2-1, the V gene TRBV6-6, with D possibly matching TRBD1 (6 bases). V shed 3 bases and J shed 5 bases, with 14 bases lying between them. CDR3 length: 15 residues. In germline, CDR1 is MNHNY, CDR2 SVGAGI (reference sequence). Here the CDR3 reads CASSYGGAQNNEQFF. The CDR3 DNA reads TGTGCCAGCAGTTATGGGGGCGCCCAAAACAATGAGCAGTTCTTC.

The chain uses TRBV18 and TRBJ1-1; D remains ambiguous. CDR1 is KGHSH and CDR2 is LQKENI in the germline V gene. V was trimmed by 0 bases and J by 10 bases, leaving 12 bases between them. The length of the CDR3 is 13 residues. DNA of the CDR3: TGTGCCAGCTCACCACCCTCGGGTCCTACAGCTTTCTTT. Protein: CASSPPSGPTAFF.

Only one count was recorded for this clone. The rearrangement joins TRBV19 to TRBJ2-7, with 9 bases lining up with TRBD1. This CDR3 spans 12 amino acids. Trimming took 6 bases from V and 8 from J; bases not matched to a gene: 5. From germline, CDR1 is LNHDA and CDR2 SQIVND (reference sequence). The CDR3 nucleotides are TGTGCCAGTAGCCCGGGACAGGGACAGCAGTACTTC. Amino acids: CASSPGQGQQYF.

The chain links TRBV2 to TRBJ2-2; the match to TRBD1 covers 7 bases. V lost 7 bases, J lost 3 bases, and 8 bases stayed unmatched. Germline-derived CDR1 and CDR2 are SNHLY and FYNNEI. The CDR3 is made up of 15 amino acids. CDR3 sequence reads: CASTAEGAHTGELFF. CDR3 DNA: TGTGCCAGCACCGCCGAGGGGGCGCACACCGGGGAGCTGTTTTTT.

The V call is TRBV2, the J call TRBJ2-6; 7 bases map to TRBD1. The CDR3 length is 14 residues. With V trimmed by 6 bases and J by 2 bases, 1 base remained unmatched. CDR1 and CDR2 from the germline V gene are SNHLY and FYNNEI. CDR3 residues: CASSDRAGANVLTF. In nucleotides, the CDR3 is TGTGCCAGCAGCGACAGGGCTGGGGCCAACGTCCTGACTTTC.

V and J are TRBV28 and TRBJ2-3; D unclear. The ends were cut back, 3 bases at V and 5 bases at J, with 12 bases in the middle. CDR3 length: 14 amino acids. The germline CDR1 and CDR2 sequences are MDHEN and SYDVKM. CDR3 nucleotides: TGTGCCAGCAGTTTTCCCACCTACGAAGATACGCAGTATTTT. Translating it yields CASSFPTYEDTQYF.

This clone was seen once. The chain uses TRBV28 and TRBJ2-1, with D tentatively TRBD2 (6 bases). Germline values: CDR1 MDHEN, CDR2 SYDVKM. This CDR3 is built from 18 residues. V gave up 2 bases and J gave up 2 bases, with 19 bases separating them. Written as DNA, the CDR3 is TGTGCCAGCAGTTTAAACCCTCTGGGGGGAGACCCCTACAATGAGCAGTTCTTC. Its translation: CASSLNPLGGDPYNEQFF.

This rearrangement joins TRBV28 to TRBJ2-7; TRBD1 matches 7 bases. V trimming: 10 bases; J trimming: 4 bases; junction bases outside the gene matches: 4. The CDR3 loop spans 11 amino acids. CDR1 is MDHEN and CDR2 is SYDVKM in the germline V gene. Written as DNA, the CDR3 is TGTGCCACCAGACAGGGATACGAGCAGTACTTC. It encodes CATRQGYEQYF. The variable domain in full, completed from reference TRBV28 and TRBJ2-7, reads DVKVTQSSRYLVKRTGEKVFLECVQDMDHENMFWYRQDPGLGLRLIYFSYDVKMKEKGDIPEGYSVSREKKERFSLILESASTNQTSMYLCATRQGYEQYFGPGTRLTVT.

This clone was seen once. Here the CDR3 reads CASSSDYGDYEQYF. CDR3 nucleotides: TGCGCCAGCAGCTCGGACTACGGGGATTACGAGCAGTACTTC. The J gene is TRBJ2-7, the V gene TRBV5-1; possible D gene TRBD2, 6 bases. CDR1 and CDR2 (germline): SGHRS, YFSETQ. The CDR3 runs 14 residues. V was cut by 3 bases and J by 4 bases, with 14 bases left in between.